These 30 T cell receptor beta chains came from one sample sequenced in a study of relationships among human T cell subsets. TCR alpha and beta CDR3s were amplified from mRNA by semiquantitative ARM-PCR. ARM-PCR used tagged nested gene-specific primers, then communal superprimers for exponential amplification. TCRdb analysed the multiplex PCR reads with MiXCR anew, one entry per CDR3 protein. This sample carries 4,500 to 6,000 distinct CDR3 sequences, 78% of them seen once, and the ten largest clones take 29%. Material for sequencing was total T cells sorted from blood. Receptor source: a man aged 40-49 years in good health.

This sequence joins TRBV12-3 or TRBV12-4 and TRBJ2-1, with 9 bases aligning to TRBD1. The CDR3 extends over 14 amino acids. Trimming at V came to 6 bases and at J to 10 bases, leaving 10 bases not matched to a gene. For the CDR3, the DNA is TGTGCCAGCAGACCGGGACAGGGACAATGGGAGCAGTTCTTC. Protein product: CASRPGQGQWEQFF.

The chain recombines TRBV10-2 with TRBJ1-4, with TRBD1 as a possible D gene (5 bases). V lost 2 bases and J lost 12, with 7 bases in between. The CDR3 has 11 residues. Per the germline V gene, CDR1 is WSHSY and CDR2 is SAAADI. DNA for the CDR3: TGCGCCAGCAGTGAGGAGGGACAACTGTTTTTT. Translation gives CASSEEGQLFF.

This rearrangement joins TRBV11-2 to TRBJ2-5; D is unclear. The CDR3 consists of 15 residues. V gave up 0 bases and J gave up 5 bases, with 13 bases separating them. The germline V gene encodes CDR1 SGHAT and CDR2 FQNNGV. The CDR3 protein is CASSLDQGITETQYF. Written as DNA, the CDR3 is TGTGCCAGCAGCTTAGACCAAGGGATAACGGAGACCCAGTACTTC.

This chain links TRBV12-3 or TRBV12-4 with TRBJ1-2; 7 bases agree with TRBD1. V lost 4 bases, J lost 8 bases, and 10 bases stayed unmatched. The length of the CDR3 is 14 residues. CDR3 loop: CASSSDRKPLGYTF. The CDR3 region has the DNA TGTGCCAGCAGTTCGGACAGGAAGCCCTTGGGCTACACCTTC.

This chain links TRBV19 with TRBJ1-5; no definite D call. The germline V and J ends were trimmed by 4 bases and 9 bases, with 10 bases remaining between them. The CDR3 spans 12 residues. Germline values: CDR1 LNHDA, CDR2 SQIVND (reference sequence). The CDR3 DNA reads TGTGCCAGTAGTAGCTCTATTCGGCCCCAGCATTTT. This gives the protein CASSSSIRPQHF.

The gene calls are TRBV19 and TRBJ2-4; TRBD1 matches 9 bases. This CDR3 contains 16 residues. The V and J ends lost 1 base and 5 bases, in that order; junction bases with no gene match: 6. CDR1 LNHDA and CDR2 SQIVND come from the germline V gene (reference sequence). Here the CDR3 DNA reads TGTGCCAGTAGTATAGTAGGGACAGGGACCGAAAACATTCAGTACTTC. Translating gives CASSIVGTGTENIQYF.

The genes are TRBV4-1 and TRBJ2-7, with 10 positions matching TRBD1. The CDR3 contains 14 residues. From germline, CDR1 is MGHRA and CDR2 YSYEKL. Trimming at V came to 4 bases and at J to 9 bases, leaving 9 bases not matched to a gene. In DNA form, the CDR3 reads TGCGCCAGCAGCCCCCGGGACAGGGGTTCCGGGCAGTACTTC. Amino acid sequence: CASSPRDRGSGQYF.

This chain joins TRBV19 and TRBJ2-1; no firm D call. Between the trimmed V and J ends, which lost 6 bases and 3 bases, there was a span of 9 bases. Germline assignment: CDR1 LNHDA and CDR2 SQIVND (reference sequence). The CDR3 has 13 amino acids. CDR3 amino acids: CASSMGYYNEQFF. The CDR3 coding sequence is TGTGCCAGTAGCATGGGGTACTACAATGAGCAGTTCTTC.

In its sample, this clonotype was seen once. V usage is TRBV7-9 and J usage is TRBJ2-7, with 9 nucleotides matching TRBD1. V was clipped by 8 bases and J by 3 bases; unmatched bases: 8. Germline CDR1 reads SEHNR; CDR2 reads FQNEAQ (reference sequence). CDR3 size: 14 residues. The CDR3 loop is CASGRTGADYEQYF. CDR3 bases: TGTGCCAGCGGCCGGACAGGGGCGGACTACGAGCAGTACTTC.

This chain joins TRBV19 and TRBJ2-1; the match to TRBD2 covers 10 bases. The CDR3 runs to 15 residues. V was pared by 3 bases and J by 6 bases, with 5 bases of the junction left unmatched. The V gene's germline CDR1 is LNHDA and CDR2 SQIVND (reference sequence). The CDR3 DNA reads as TGTGCCAGTAGTATCCCATGGACTAGCGGCAATGAGCAGTTCTTC. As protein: CASSIPWTSGNEQFF.

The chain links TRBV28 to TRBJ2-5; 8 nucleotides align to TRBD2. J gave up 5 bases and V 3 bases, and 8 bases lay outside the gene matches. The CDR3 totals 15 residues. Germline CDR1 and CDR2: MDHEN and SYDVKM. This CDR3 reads CASSFGGTSLETQYF. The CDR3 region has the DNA TGTGCCAGCAGTTTCGGTGGGACTAGTTTGGAGACCCAGTACTTC. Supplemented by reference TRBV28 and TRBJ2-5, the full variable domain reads DVKVTQSSRYLVKRTGEKVFLECVQDMDHENMFWYRQDPGLGLRLIYFSYDVKMKEKGDIPEGYSVSREKKERFSLILESASTNQTSMYLCASSFGGTSLETQYFGPGTRLLVL.

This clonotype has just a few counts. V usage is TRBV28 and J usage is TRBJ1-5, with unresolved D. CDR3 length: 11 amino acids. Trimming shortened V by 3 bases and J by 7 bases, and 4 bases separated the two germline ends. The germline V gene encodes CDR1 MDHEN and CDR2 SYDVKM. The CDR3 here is CASSFDQPQHF. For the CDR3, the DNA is TGTGCCAGCAGTTTTGACCAGCCCCAGCATTTT.

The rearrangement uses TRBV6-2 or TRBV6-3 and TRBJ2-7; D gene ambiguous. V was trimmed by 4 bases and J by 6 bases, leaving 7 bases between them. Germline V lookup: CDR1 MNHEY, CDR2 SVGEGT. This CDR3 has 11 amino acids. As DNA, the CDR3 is TGTGCCAGCAGTTCCCTCTTCGAGCAGTACTTC. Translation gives CASSSLFEQYF.

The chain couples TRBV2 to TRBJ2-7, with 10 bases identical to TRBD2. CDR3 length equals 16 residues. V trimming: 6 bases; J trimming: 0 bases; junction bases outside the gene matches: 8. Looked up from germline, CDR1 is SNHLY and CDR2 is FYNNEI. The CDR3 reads CASSDGGLAVSYEQYF. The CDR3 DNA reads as TGTGCCAGCAGCGACGGTGGACTAGCGGTCTCCTACGAGCAGTACTTC.

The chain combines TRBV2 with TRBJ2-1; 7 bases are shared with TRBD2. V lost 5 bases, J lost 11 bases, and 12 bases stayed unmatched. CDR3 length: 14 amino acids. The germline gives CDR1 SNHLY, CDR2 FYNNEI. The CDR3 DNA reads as TGTGCCAGCAGTCGGACTAGGGACCGCGAGAAGCAGTTCTTC. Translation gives CASSRTRDREKQFF.

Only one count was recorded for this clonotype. CDR3 sequence: CASSYGDRTDEQYF. The CDR3 nucleotides are TGTGCCAGCAGTTACGGGGACAGGACCGACGAGCAGTACTTC. The chain carries TRBV6-6 and TRBJ2-7; 8 bases map to TRBD1. The CDR3 totals 14 residues. J lost 5 bases, V lost 2 bases, and 5 bases had no gene match. Germline loops: CDR1 MNHNY, CDR2 SVGAGI (reference sequence).

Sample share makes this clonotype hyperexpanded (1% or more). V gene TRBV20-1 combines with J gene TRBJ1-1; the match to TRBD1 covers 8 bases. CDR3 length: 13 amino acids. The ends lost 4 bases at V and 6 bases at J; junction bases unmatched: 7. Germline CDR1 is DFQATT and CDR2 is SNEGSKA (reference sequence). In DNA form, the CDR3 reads TGCAGTGCTAACAAGGACAGGGTCCCTGAAGCTTTCTTT. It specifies CSANKDRVPEAFF.

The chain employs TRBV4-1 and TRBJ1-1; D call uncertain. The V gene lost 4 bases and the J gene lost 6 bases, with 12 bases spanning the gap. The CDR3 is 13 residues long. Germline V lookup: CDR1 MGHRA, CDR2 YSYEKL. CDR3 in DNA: TGCGCCAGCAGCCCCCCCGGCGGAGCTGAAGCTTTCTTT. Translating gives CASSPPGGAEAFF.

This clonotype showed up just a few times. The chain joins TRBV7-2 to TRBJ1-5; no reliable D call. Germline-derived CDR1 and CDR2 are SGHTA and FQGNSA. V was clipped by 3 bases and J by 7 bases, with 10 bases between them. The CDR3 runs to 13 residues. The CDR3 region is CASSLGSLQPQHF. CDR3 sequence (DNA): TGTGCCAGCAGCTTGGGTTCCCTCCAGCCCCAGCATTTT.

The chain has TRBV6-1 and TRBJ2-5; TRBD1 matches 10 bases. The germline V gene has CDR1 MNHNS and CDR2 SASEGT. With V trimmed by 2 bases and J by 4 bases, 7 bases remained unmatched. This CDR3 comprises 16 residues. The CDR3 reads CASSEHGTGVGETQYF. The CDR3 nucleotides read TGTGCCAGCAGTGAACATGGGACAGGGGTAGGAGAGACCCAGTACTTC.

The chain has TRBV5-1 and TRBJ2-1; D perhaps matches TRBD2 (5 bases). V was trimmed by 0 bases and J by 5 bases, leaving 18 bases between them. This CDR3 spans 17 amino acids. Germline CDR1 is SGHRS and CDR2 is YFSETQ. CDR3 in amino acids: CASSLALRTSNHNEQFF. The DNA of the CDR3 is TGCGCCAGCAGCTTGGCCCTACGGACTTCAAATCACAATGAGCAGTTCTTC. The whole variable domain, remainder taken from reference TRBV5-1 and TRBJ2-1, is KAGVTQTPRYLIKTRGQQVTLSCSPISGHRSVSWYQQTPGQGLQFLFEYFSETQRNKGNFPGRFSGRQFSNSRSEMNVSTLELGDSALYLCASSLALRTSNHNEQFFGPGTRLTVL.

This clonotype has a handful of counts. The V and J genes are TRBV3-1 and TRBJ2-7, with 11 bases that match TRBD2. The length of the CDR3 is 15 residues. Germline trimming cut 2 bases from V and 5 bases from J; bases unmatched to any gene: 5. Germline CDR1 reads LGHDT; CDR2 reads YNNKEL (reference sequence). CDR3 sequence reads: CASSQYMGLADEQYF. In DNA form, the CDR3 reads TGTGCCAGCAGCCAATACATGGGACTAGCGGACGAGCAGTACTTC.

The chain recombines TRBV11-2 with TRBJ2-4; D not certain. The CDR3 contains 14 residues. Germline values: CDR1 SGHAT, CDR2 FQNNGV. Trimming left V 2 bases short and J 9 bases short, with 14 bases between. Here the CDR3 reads CASSLQRHSSIQYF. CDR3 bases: TGTGCCAGCAGCTTACAACGGCACTCCTCCATTCAGTACTTC.

CDR3 in amino acids: CASSLGTGTYEQYF. DNA of the CDR3: TGTGCCAGCAGCTTAGGGACAGGAACCTACGAGCAGTACTTC. The genes are TRBV11-3 and TRBJ2-7; 7 positions agree with TRBD1. V shed 1 base and J 2 bases; nucleotides not matched to a gene: 2. Germline loops: CDR1 SGHNT, CDR2 YENEEA. This CDR3 region has 14 residues.

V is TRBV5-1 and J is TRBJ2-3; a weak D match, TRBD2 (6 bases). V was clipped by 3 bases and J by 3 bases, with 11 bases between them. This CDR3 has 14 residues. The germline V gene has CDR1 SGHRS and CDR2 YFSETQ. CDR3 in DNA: TGCGCCAGCAGCTCCGCGGGGCGGACAGATACGCAGTATTTT. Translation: CASSSAGRTDTQYF. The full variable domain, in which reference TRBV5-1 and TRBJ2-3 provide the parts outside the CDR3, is KAGVTQTPRYLIKTRGQQVTLSCSPISGHRSVSWYQQTPGQGLQFLFEYFSETQRNKGNFPGRFSGRQFSNSRSEMNVSTLELGDSALYLCASSSAGRTDTQYFGPGTRLTVL.

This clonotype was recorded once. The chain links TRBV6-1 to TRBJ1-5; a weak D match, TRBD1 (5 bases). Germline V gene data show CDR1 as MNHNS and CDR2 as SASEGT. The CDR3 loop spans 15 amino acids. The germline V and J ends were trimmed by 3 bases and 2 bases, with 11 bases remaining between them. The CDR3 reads CASSDEVGGNQPQHF. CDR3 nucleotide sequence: TGTGCCAGCAGTGATGAGGTGGGGGGCAATCAGCCCCAGCATTTT.

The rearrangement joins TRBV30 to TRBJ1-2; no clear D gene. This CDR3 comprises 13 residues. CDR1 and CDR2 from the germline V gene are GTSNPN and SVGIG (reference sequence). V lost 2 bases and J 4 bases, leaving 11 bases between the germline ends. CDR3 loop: CAWSKPGPYGYTF. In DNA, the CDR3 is TGTGCCTGGAGTAAGCCCGGTCCCTATGGCTACACCTTC.

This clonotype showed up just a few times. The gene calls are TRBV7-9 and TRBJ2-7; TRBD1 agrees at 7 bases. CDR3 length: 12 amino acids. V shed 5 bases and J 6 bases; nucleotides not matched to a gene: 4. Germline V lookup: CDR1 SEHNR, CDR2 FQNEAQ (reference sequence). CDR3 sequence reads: CASSRQGPEQYF. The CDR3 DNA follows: TGTGCCAGCAGCCGACAGGGTCCCGAGCAGTACTTC.

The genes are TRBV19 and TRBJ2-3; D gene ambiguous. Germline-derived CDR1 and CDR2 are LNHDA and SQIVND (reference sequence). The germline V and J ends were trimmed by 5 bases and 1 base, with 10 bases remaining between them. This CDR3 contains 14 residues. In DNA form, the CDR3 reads TGTGCCAGTAGTGTGGGTCAACGCACAGATACGCAGTATTTT. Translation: CASSVGQRTDTQYF.

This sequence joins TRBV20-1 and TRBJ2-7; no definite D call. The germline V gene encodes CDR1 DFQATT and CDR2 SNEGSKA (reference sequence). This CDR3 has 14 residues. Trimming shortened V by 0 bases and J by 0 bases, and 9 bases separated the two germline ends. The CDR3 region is CSARDRAFSYEQYF. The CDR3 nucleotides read TGCAGTGCTAGAGATCGGGCATTCTCCTACGAGCAGTACTTC.